This passage covers 9 T cell receptor beta chains from one sample sequenced in a study of T-cell memory formation after mild COVID-19. TCRdb called the 5' RACE reads again in MiXCR, with one record for every CDR3 protein. Of about 350,000 distinct CDR3 sequences in the sample, under 30% were seen once. The sequencing sample was made of PBMCs or a T cell subset sorted from them (not recorded which). All receptors come from an adult woman who had mild COVID-19 (a few samples of this study predate the infection). Cell type and time point are not known.

This clonotype was observed a few times. The V call is TRBV20-1, the J call TRBJ2-7; the D gene is possibly TRBD2 (6 bases). The germline V gene encodes CDR1 DFQATT and CDR2 SNEGSKA (reference sequence). The ends were cut back, 8 bases at V and 7 bases at J, with 18 bases in the middle. This CDR3 comprises 12 residues. This CDR3 is CSCMEGVGEQYF. CDR3 sequence (DNA): TGCAGTTGTATGGAGGGAGTAGGAGAGCAGTACTTC.

V usage is TRBV9 and J usage is TRBJ1-1, with 8 positions matching TRBD1. The germline CDR1 and CDR2 sequences are SGDLS and YYNGEE. The V and J ends lost 3 bases and 5 bases, in that order; junction bases with no gene match: 3. The CDR3 consists of 13 residues. CDR3 loop: CASSGQGRTEAFF. For the CDR3, the DNA is TGTGCCAGCAGCGGACAGGGGCGGACTGAAGCTTTCTTT.

The V call is TRBV6-6, the J call TRBJ1-2; D is unclear. CDR3 length: 14 amino acids. Per germline, CDR1 MNHNY and CDR2 SVGAGI (reference sequence). V lost 4 bases, J lost 0 bases, and 9 bases lay in between. Written as DNA, the CDR3 is TGTGCCAGCAGTTCCAGTGCCCCTAACTATGGCTACACCTTC. This codes for CASSSSAPNYGYTF.

This chain links TRBV20-1 with TRBJ2-5, with TRBD2 matching over 7 bases. The CDR3 runs 16 residues. Germline V gives CDR1 DFQATT, CDR2 SNEGSKA (reference sequence). With V trimmed by 4 bases and J by 1 base, 12 bases remained unmatched. CDR3 in amino acids: CSATLLGGSVQETQYF. The CDR3 DNA is TGCAGTGCTACACTTTTGGGCGGGAGTGTCCAAGAGACCCAGTACTTC.

Only a few counts were recorded for this clonotype. V and J are TRBV7-9 and TRBJ1-1, with TRBD1 identical over 7 bases. V lost 1 base to trimming and J lost 5 bases; unmatched junction nucleotides: 10. Germline V gives CDR1 SEHNR, CDR2 FQNEAQ (reference sequence). CDR3 length: 16 amino acids. The CDR3 bases are TGTGCCAGCAGCTTAGGTAGGGGGCCAAGTAGAACTGAAGCTTTCTTT. Translated: CASSLGRGPSRTEAFF.

The gene calls are TRBV20-1 and TRBJ2-7; TRBD1 agrees at 10 bases. Germline CDR1 is DFQATT and CDR2 is SNEGSKA (reference sequence). The CDR3 sequence is 14 residues long. The V gene end was trimmed by 6 bases and the J gene end by 2 bases; junction bases not matched to a gene: 7. The CDR3 here is CSANKDRGTYEQYF. CDR3 in DNA: TGCAGTGCAAATAAGGACAGGGGGACCTACGAGCAGTACTTC.

This clonotype was found a few times. The rearrangement uses TRBV30 and TRBJ2-2, with D perhaps matching TRBD2 (5 bases). The CDR3 totals 12 residues. The ends were cut back, 8 bases at V and 4 bases at J, with 11 bases in the middle. The germline V gene has CDR1 GTSNPN and CDR2 SVGIG (reference sequence). In DNA, the CDR3 is TGTGCCGCCGGGATCCTCACCGGGGAGCTGTTTTTT. It translates to CAAGILTGELFF.

The V gene is TRBV6-5, the J gene TRBJ2-1; D is ambiguous. CDR1 is MNHEY and CDR2 is SVGAGI in the germline V gene. The CDR3 consists of 14 residues. V lost 0 bases and J lost 5, with 8 bases in between. In DNA form, the CDR3 reads TGTGCCAGCAGTTACTCGGCCAGAGACAATGAGCAGTTCTTC. Protein product: CASSYSARDNEQFF.

CDR3 nucleotide sequence: TGCAGTGCTAGAGTTGGGGGACAGGGGGGAAAACTGTTTTTT. It encodes CSARVGGQGGKLFF. The chain links TRBV20-1 to TRBJ1-4; 11 bases agree with TRBD1. Germline CDR1 reads DFQATT; CDR2 reads SNEGSKA (reference sequence). V shed 1 base, J shed 10 bases, and the junction held 5 bases outside the gene matches. This CDR3 spans 14 amino acids.